This TCR beta chain was captured in a study of T cells in localized non-small cell lung cancer. Notes on the study in general: Turning up in adjacent lung were a median about 56 of the top 100 tumor clones. Blood T cell density predicted longer survival; adjacent-lung clonality, shorter. Sequencing, confined to only one tumor region, leaves heterogeneity possible.

This clone came up once. What it binds is unknown. Libraries were prepared by immunoSEQ multiplex PCR; TCRdb keeps only in-frame clonotypes and omits some of them. This table holds tens of thousands of clones, roughly 90% found once. Germline V gives CDR1 LNHDA, CDR2 SQIVND (reference sequence). J was trimmed by 1 base and V by 6 bases; bases with no gene match: 3. The CDR3 loop spans 15 amino acids. The receptor's source is a woman between 35 and 70 years old with stage III lung adenocarcinoma. The material was peripheral blood mononuclear cells, obtained before any cancer treatment. This chain links TRBV19 with TRBJ2-2; 9 nucleotides line up with TRBD2. CDR3 DNA: TGTGCCAGTAGGCGGACTAGCGAGAACACCGGGGAGCTGTTTTTT. Amino acid sequence: CASRRTSENTGELFF.